This T cell receptor beta chain derives from a study of blood T cells in healthy people across ages. V shed 2 bases and J 3 bases; nucleotides not matched to a gene: 5. In germline, CDR1 is MRHNA, CDR2 SNTAGT. This CDR3 spans 15 amino acids. Per-sample yields of isolated PBMCs were at least 6 million. Through a sample-barcoded 5' primer and a J-beta primer mix, a second PCR was run for roughly 6 to 11 cycles. TCRdb fed the 5' RACE reads into MiXCR, producing one record per CDR3 protein. There are 600,000 to 800,000 distinct CDR3 sequences in the sample; roughly half occur only once, and 13% lies in the top ten.

The sequencing sample was made of blood. The clonotype comes from a woman of 80 years or more in good health. V gene TRBV6-4 combines with J gene TRBJ2-3; 7 positions match TRBD2. The CDR3 loop reads CASSDAGVATDTQYF. CDR3 bases: TGTGCCAGCAGTGACGCGGGGGTAGCGACAGATACGCAGTATTTT.